This TCR beta chain was sequenced for a study of CD8 T cells in ankylosing spondylitis. This clonotype was counted once. What it binds is not known. The study, taken as a whole, reports: Earlier literature documents some of the motif variants in reactive arthritis synovial fluid and blood. Disease-linked clones reportedly showed significant enrichment in matched ankylosing spondylitis synovial fluid.

TCRdb fed the 5' RACE reads into MiXCR, producing one record per CDR3 protein. Of approximately 250,000 distinct CDR3 sequences in the sample, roughly a third are singletons; the top ten hold approximately 4.6%. The sequenced sample consisted of blood, either unsorted or a sorted T cell fraction (not recorded which). This sequence originates from a male donor with ankylosing spondylitis or in good health (not recorded which).

CDR3 bases: TGTGCCAGCAGCCCAAGCATAGGTTGCTTCCAGCATTTT. It specifies CASSPSIGCFQHF. The chain couples TRBV7-4 to TRBJ1-5, with unresolved D. CDR1 is SGHVT and CDR2 is SQSDAQ in the germline V gene. The V and J ends lost 5 bases and 12 bases respectively, with 17 bases between them. The CDR3 spans 13 residues.